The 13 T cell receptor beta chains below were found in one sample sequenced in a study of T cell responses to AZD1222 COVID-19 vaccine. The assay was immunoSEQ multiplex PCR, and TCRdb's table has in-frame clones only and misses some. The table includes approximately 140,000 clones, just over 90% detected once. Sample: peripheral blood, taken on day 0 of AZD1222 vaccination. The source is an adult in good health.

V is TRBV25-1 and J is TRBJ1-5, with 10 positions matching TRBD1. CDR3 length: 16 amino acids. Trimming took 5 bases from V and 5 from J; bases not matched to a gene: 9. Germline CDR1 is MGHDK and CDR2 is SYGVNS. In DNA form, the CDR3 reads TGTGCCAGCAGTCAGACAGGGGGCTCGTTTCATCAGCCCCAGCATTTT. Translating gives CASSQTGGSFHQPQHF.

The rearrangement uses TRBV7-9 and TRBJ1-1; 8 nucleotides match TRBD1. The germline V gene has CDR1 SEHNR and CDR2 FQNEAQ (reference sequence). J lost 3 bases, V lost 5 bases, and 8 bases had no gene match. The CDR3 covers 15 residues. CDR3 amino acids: CASSQAGQGYTEAFF. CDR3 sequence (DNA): TGTGCCAGCAGCCAAGCCGGACAGGGCTACACTGAAGCTTTCTTT.

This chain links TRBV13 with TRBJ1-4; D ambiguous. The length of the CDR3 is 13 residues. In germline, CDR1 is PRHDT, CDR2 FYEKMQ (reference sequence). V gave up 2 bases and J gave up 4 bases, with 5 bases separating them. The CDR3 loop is CASSLRHNEKLFF. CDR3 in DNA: TGTGCCAGCAGCTTACGCCATAATGAAAAACTGTTTTTT.

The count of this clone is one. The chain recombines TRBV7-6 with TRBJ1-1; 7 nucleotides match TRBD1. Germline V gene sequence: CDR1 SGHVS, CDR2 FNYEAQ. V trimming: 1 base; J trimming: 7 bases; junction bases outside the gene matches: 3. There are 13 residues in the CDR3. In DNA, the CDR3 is TGTGCCAGCAGCTTAGAGGGGGCCAGTGAAGCTTTCTTT. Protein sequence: CASSLEGASEAFF. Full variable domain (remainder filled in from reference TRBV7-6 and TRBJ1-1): GAGVSQSPRYKVTKRGQDVALRCDPISGHVSLYWYRQALGQGPEFLTYFNYEAQQDKSGLPNDRFSAERPEGSISTLTIQRTEQRDSAMYRCASSLEGASEAFFGQGTRLTVV.

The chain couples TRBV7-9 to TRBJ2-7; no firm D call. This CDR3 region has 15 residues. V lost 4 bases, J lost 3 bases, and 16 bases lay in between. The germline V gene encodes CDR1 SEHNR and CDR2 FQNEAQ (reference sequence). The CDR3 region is CASSSPVGLGYEQYF. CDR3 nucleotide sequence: TGTGCCAGCAGCTCTCCGGTTGGTCTCGGCTACGAGCAGTACTTC.

CDR3 amino acids: CATRGSRQGDEKLFF. Written as DNA, the CDR3 is TGTGCCACCCGGGGTTCAAGACAGGGTGATGAAAAACTGTTTTTT. The chain employs TRBV19 and TRBJ1-4; TRBD1 matches at 7 bases. The germline V gene encodes CDR1 LNHDA and CDR2 SQIVND (reference sequence). The CDR3 totals 15 residues. V shed 10 bases and J 6 bases; nucleotides not matched to a gene: 14.

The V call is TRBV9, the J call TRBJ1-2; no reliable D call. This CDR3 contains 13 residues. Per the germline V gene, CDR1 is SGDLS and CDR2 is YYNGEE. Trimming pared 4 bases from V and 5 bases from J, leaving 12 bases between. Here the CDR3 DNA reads TGTGCCAGCAGCCAAGACATTCCGTATGGCTACACCTTC. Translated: CASSQDIPYGYTF.

CDR3 residues: CASSLAQGMNTEAFF. The DNA of the CDR3 is TGTGCCAGCAGCTTAGCCCAGGGTATGAACACTGAAGCTTTCTTT. The chain carries TRBV11-3 and TRBJ1-1; possibly TRBD1 for D (5 bases). This CDR3 region has 15 residues. Germline V gene data show CDR1 as SGHNT and CDR2 as YENEEA. Trimming cost V 1 base and J 0 bases, with 9 bases left between them.

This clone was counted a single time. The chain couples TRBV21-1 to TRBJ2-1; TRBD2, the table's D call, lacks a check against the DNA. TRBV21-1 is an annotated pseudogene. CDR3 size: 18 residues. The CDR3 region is CAREGGWPGTSGANEQFF. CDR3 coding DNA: TGTGCCAGGGAGGGGGGATGGCCCGGGACTAGCGGGGCCAATGAGCAGTTCTTC.

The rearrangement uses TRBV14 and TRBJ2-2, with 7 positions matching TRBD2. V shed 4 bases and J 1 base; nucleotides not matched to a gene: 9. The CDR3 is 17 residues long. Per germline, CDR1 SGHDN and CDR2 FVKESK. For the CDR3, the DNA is TGTGCCAGCAGCCTTGGCTTAGGACTAGGGAACACCGGGGAGCTGTTTTTT. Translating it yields CASSLGLGLGNTGELFF.

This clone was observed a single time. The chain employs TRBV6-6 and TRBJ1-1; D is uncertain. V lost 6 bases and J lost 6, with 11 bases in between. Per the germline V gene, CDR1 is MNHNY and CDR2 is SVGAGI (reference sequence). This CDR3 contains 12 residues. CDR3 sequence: CASSLRGPEAFF. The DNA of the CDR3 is TGTGCCAGCAGCCTCCGAGGCCCTGAAGCTTTCTTT.

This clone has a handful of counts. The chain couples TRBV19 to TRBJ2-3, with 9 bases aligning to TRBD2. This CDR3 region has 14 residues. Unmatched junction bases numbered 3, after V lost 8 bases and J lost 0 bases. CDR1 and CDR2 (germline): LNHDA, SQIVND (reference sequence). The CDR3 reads CASGAGGSTDTQYF. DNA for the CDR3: TGTGCCAGTGGGGCGGGGGGGAGCACAGATACGCAGTATTTT.

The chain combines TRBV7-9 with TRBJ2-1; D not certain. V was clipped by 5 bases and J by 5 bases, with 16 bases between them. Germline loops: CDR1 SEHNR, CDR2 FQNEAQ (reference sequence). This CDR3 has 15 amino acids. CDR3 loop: CASSPGMSAHNEQFF. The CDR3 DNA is TGTGCCAGCAGCCCCGGTATGTCCGCCCACAATGAGCAGTTCTTC.